This T cell receptor beta chain is drawn from a study of blood T cell repertoires in COVID-19. On the study more broadly: Samples representing acute and convalescent COVID-19 were sourced from the United States, Italy and Spain. The cDNA or gDNA used as material had been derived from T cells, B-cell-depleted T cells, or PBMCs.

From germline, CDR1 is MNHEY and CDR2 SVGAGI. J was trimmed by 2 bases and V by 5 bases; bases with no gene match: 2. The CDR3 has 14 amino acids. Measured with immunoSEQ multiplex PCR; TCRdb has only the in-frame clones, and not every one. The sample consists of about 62,000 clones, roughly nine tenths of them appearing once. The TCR originated in a woman aged 55 to 70 with COVID-19, enrolled during active disease. What was sequenced was peripheral blood. The chain recombines TRBV6-5 with TRBJ2-1; the match to TRBD2 covers 8 bases. In DNA form, the CDR3 reads TGTGCCAGCAGTATAGCGGGACCCTACAATGAGCAGTTCTTC. Its translation is CASSIAGPYNEQFF.